These T cell receptor beta chains were read from a single sample in a study of OX40 agonist ivuxolimab in advanced cancers. The table came from immunoSEQ multiplex PCR; TCRdb's copy has only in-frame clones and leaves some out. The repertoire consists of nearly 80,000 clones, with less than 95% occurring once and the leading ten covering more than 0.25%. The sequencing used CD4+ or CD8+ T cells sorted from blood, collected in a trial of the OX40 agonist ivuxolimab. The origin of the receptors is an adult with an advanced solid tumor such as melanoma, head and neck, liver or kidney cancer. The CDR3 runs from the conserved cysteine through the conserved F or W. Fields, in order: CDR3 DNA, CDR3 protein, J gene, clone size, V gene, D gene, CDR3 length. A D gene is named only where the DNA matches it firmly. Clone size is stated in some rows and not others, as once, few, many or a class when expanded.

DNA: TGTGCCAGCAGCCAAGTCGGCGGGGGGGCCGTGAACACCGGGGAGCTGTTTTTT; CDR3: CASSQVGGGAVNTGELFF; J: TRBJ2-2; size: few; V: TRBV4-2; D: TRBD2; length: 18
DNA: TGTGCCTGGAGAGGGGGTGGAGGGGCCCTATACGAGCAGTACTTC; CDR3: CAWRGGGGALYEQYF; J: TRBJ2-7; size: .; V: TRBV30; D: .; length: 15
DNA: TGCAGCGCAAGACAGGGGGAAGGAAACACCATATATTTT; CDR3: CSARQGEGNTIYF; J: TRBJ1-3; size: .; V: TRBV29-1; D: TRBD1; length: 13
DNA: TGCAGCGTTGATGCTCCGGGAGGGGTGGTGGATACGCAGTATTTT; CDR3: CSVDAPGGVVDTQYF; J: TRBJ2-3; size: .; V: TRBV29-1; D: TRBD2; length: 15
DNA: TGTGCCAGCAGCGATGGTAGCGGGGGGGGTTACCCCTATTCAGATACGCAGTATTTT; CDR3: CASSDGSGGGYPYSDTQYF; J: TRBJ2-3; size: once; V: TRBV9; D: TRBD2; length: 19
DNA: TGCGCAAGCAGCCAAGGAGAAACCCACGAGACCCAGTACTTC; CDR3: CASSQGETHETQYF; J: TRBJ2-5; size: .; V: TRBV4-1; D: .; length: 14
DNA: TGTGCCAGCAGCTTTTCCGGGACAGGGGTTGAAAAACTGTTTTTT; CDR3: CASSFSGTGVEKLFF; J: TRBJ1-4; size: .; V: TRBV11-2; D: TRBD1; length: 15
DNA: TGCGCCAGCAGTGACTATTCTAGAGCTTTCTTT; CDR3: CASSDYSRAFF; J: TRBJ1-1; size: .; V: TRBV10-1; D: .; length: 11
DNA: TGTGCCACCCAAGGGGTTGGGGAGACCCAGTACTTC; CDR3: CATQGVGETQYF; J: TRBJ2-5; size: once; V: TRBV27; D: .; length: 12
DNA: TGTGCCAGCAGCCCCCGCCCGGGACAGGGGGCGCGGGGCTACACCTTC; CDR3: CASSPRPGQGARGYTF; J: TRBJ1-2; size: .; V: TRBV14; D: TRBD1; length: 16
DNA: TGTGCCAGCAGTTTCCCATGGACAGGGGCCAACTATGGCTACACCTTC; CDR3: CASSFPWTGANYGYTF; J: TRBJ1-2; size: .; V: TRBV28; D: TRBD1; length: 16
DNA: TGTGCCAGCAGCTTAGGACAGGTCACTGGAAACACCATATATTTT; CDR3: CASSLGQVTGNTIYF; J: TRBJ1-3; size: .; V: TRBV7-8; D: .; length: 15
DNA: TGTGCCAGCAGCCTCCAAGGGGGCACGTACACCGGGGAGCTGTTTTTT; CDR3: CASSLQGGTYTGELFF; J: TRBJ2-2; size: .; V: TRBV4-2; D: TRBD1; length: 16
DNA: TGTGCCAGCTCACCATCTACTGGACAGGGGAGATCCTACGAGCAGTACTTC; CDR3: CASSPSTGQGRSYEQYF; J: TRBJ2-7; size: .; V: TRBV18; D: TRBD1; length: 17
DNA: TGTGCCAGCAGAAGACCAGGGGGCACTAATGAAAAACTGTTTTTT; CDR3: CASRRPGGTNEKLFF; J: TRBJ1-4; size: .; V: TRBV11-2; D: TRBD1; length: 15
DNA: TGTGCCACCACATACACAGGAAAAAATGAGCAGTTCTTC; CDR3: CATTYTGKNEQFF; J: TRBJ2-1; size: .; V: TRBV15; D: .; length: 13
DNA: TGCGCCAGCAGTGAAGGAAAGGGAAATAATGAAAAACTGTTTTTT; CDR3: CASSEGKGNNEKLFF; J: TRBJ1-4; size: .; V: TRBV10-1; D: .; length: 15
DNA: TGTGCCAGCAGTCCAGCCGGTTGGGCTAACTATGGCTACACCTTC; CDR3: CASSPAGWANYGYTF; J: TRBJ1-2; size: .; V: TRBV27; D: .; length: 15
DNA: TGTGCCAGCAGCGGGGGGATTGGCTACACCTTC; CDR3: CASSGGIGYTF; J: TRBJ1-2; size: .; V: TRBV2; D: .; length: 11
DNA: TGTGCCAGCAGCGTAGCTCCGGCTAGCGGGGGTTCCGGGGAGCTGTTTTTT; CDR3: CASSVAPASGGSGELFF; J: TRBJ2-2; size: once; V: TRBV9; D: TRBD2; length: 17
DNA: TGTGCCAGCAGTCCACGGACAGGGATCCGGTATGGCTACACCTTC; CDR3: CASSPRTGIRYGYTF; J: TRBJ1-2; size: few; V: TRBV27; D: TRBD1; length: 15
DNA: TGTGCCATCAGTGAGTCGGGGGGCCAAGAGACCCAGTACTTC; CDR3: CAISESGGQETQYF; J: TRBJ2-5; size: .; V: TRBV10-3; D: .; length: 14
DNA: TGTGCCAGCAGCCCCCCCCAGAGGGATGAGCAGTTCTTC; CDR3: CASSPPQRDEQFF; J: TRBJ2-1; size: .; V: TRBV11-2; D: .; length: 13
DNA: TGTGCCAGCAGTTTATTCTTCGGACAGGGGGTGGATACGCAGTATTTT; CDR3: CASSLFFGQGVDTQYF; J: TRBJ2-3; size: .; V: TRBV28; D: TRBD1; length: 16
DNA: TGTGCCAGCCATACCGGGACCTACAATGAGCAGTTCTTC; CDR3: CASHTGTYNEQFF; J: TRBJ2-1; size: .; V: TRBV2; D: .; length: 13
DNA: TGTGCCAGCACAGGGTCCACAGATACGCAGTATTTT; CDR3: CASTGSTDTQYF; J: TRBJ2-3; size: .; V: TRBV6-5; D: .; length: 12
DNA: TGTGCCAGCAGCTTAGGACTAGGGAGCACAGATACGCAGTATTTT; CDR3: CASSLGLGSTDTQYF; J: TRBJ2-3; size: .; V: TRBV13; D: .; length: 15
DNA: TGTGCCAGCAGGACCAGGGGTTTGAATTCACCCCTCCACTTT; CDR3: CASRTRGLNSPLHF; J: TRBJ1-6; size: .; V: TRBV7-2; D: .; length: 14
DNA: TGTGCCAGCAGCGCCCGCCGGGGGCAGGGGGCAGAAAAACTGTTTTTT; CDR3: CASSARRGQGAEKLFF; J: TRBJ1-4; size: .; V: TRBV7-9; D: TRBD1; length: 16
DNA: TGTGCCAGCTCTCCCGGGACAGGGGGCCTGAACACTGAAGCTTTCTTT; CDR3: CASSPGTGGLNTEAFF; J: TRBJ1-1; size: .; V: TRBV18; D: TRBD1; length: 16
DNA: TGTGCCAGCTCCCCGGGACTCCAAGAGACCCAGTACTTC; CDR3: CASSPGLQETQYF; J: TRBJ2-5; size: .; V: TRBV18; D: .; length: 13
DNA: TGTGCCAGCAGCAGCTCCGGGCAGGGGGAGAGAGATACGCAGTATTTT; CDR3: CASSSSGQGERDTQYF; J: TRBJ2-3; size: .; V: TRBV7-9; D: TRBD1; length: 16
DNA: TGCAGCGCCCTCGAGCGGGACACGGATCAGCCCCAGCATTTT; CDR3: CSALERDTDQPQHF; J: TRBJ1-5; size: .; V: TRBV29-1; D: .; length: 14
DNA: TGCGCCAGCAGCCCCCCGAGCTCCTACAATGAGCAGTTCTTC; CDR3: CASSPPSSYNEQFF; J: TRBJ2-1; size: .; V: TRBV5-1; D: .; length: 14
DNA: TGCGCCAGCACACCCATAGGGGCTGGGGCCAACGTCCTGACTTTC; CDR3: CASTPIGAGANVLTF; J: TRBJ2-6; size: once; V: TRBV23-1; D: .; length: 15
DNA: TGTGCCATCCGGGACTCCCACTCAGATACGCAGTATTTT; CDR3: CAIRDSHSDTQYF; J: TRBJ2-3; size: .; V: TRBV10-3; D: .; length: 13
DNA: TGTGCCAGCTCCCGCGACGAAAGGAATGGCTACACCTTC; CDR3: CASSRDERNGYTF; J: TRBJ1-2; size: .; V: TRBV18; D: .; length: 13
DNA: TGTGCCATCAGGGGGGGAAGTATTTCACCCCTCCACTTT; CDR3: CAIRGGSISPLHF; J: TRBJ1-6; size: .; V: TRBV28; D: TRBD1; length: 13
DNA: TGTGCCAGCAGTTTATCCCCCGCGGCGGAGCGGGGGAGCACAGATACGCAGTATTTT; CDR3: CASSLSPAAERGSTDTQYF; J: TRBJ2-3; size: .; V: TRBV27; D: TRBD2; length: 19
DNA: TGTGCCAGCAGCCGACGGAAGGGGGCGTATGAAAAACTGTTTTTT; CDR3: CASSRRKGAYEKLFF; J: TRBJ1-4; size: .; V: TRBV6-5; D: TRBD1; length: 15
DNA: TGCGCCAGCAGTCACACAGGGGGCACCGTGGAAAAACTGTTTTTT; CDR3: CASSHTGGTVEKLFF; J: TRBJ1-4; size: .; V: TRBV23-1; D: TRBD1; length: 15
DNA: TGTGCCAGCCTAGGACGCGGCGGGCTCTTCTACGAGCAGTACTTC; CDR3: CASLGRGGLFYEQYF; J: TRBJ2-7; size: .; V: TRBV6-1; D: .; length: 15
DNA: TGTGCCAGCAGCTCCTGGACAGGGGGCATGACGGCTTTCTTT; CDR3: CASSSWTGGMTAFF; J: TRBJ1-1; size: .; V: TRBV7-2; D: TRBD1; length: 14
DNA: TGTGCCAGCAGCGGACTAGCGGGTGAGCAGTTCTTC; CDR3: CASSGLAGEQFF; J: TRBJ2-1; size: .; V: TRBV6-6; D: TRBD2; length: 12
DNA: TGTGCCAGCAGCTCGACAGGGGTAGAGACCCAGTACTTC; CDR3: CASSSTGVETQYF; J: TRBJ2-5; size: .; V: TRBV7-2; D: TRBD1; length: 13
DNA: TGTGCCAGCAGCTTAGGCGGGGGTAGCAATCAGCCCCAGCATTTT; CDR3: CASSLGGGSNQPQHF; J: TRBJ1-5; size: .; V: TRBV7-9; D: .; length: 15
DNA: TGTGCCACCAGCCCCCGGGGCGCTTACGAGCAGTACTTC; CDR3: CATSPRGAYEQYF; J: TRBJ2-7; size: .; V: TRBV15; D: .; length: 13
DNA: TGTGCCAGTAGTTACATGACAGACTATGGCTACACCTTC; CDR3: CASSYMTDYGYTF; J: TRBJ1-2; size: .; V: TRBV19; D: .; length: 13
DNA: TGCGCCAGCAGCCGCCTCGAGGGGCTCTCTGGAAACACCATATATTTT; CDR3: CASSRLEGLSGNTIYF; J: TRBJ1-3; size: .; V: TRBV4-1; D: .; length: 16
DNA: TGTGCCAGCAGTTACTCGCCTAGCGGGGGACGAGAGACCCAGTACTTC; CDR3: CASSYSPSGGRETQYF; J: TRBJ2-5; size: once; V: TRBV6-5; D: TRBD2; length: 16
DNA: TGTGCCAGCAGCCCGCCTCCCGGTAGGGGGAGCACAGATACGCAGTATTTT; CDR3: CASSPPPGRGSTDTQYF; J: TRBJ2-3; size: .; V: TRBV7-3; D: .; length: 17
DNA: TGTGCCATCAGTGAGATGGGGGGCTTAACCAGATCTGGGGCCAACGTCCTGACTTTC; CDR3: CAISEMGGLTRSGANVLTF; J: TRBJ2-6; size: .; V: TRBV10-3; D: .; length: 19
DNA: TGTGCCAGCAGCCCTAACCAGGGGCGGGACACTGAAGCTTTCTTT; CDR3: CASSPNQGRDTEAFF; J: TRBJ1-1; size: .; V: TRBV11-2; D: .; length: 15
DNA: TGTGCCAGCAGCTTGGGGGCTAGCGGGGGGCTGGGCTCCTACAATGAGCAGTTCTTC; CDR3: CASSLGASGGLGSYNEQFF; J: TRBJ2-1; size: .; V: TRBV5-4; D: TRBD2; length: 19